This TCR beta chain was recovered during a study of cytomegalovirus exposure and HLA in healthy donors. Whole-study context: The platform used for the 120 validation repertoires matched that of the roughly 720 first-cohort repertoires, a later analysis reported.

On this clone itself: Its antigen remains unknown.

Separate from the roughly 700-subject first cohort was the roughly 120-subject validation cohort, to which the donors belonged. Sequenced by immunoSEQ multiplex PCR; TCRdb stores in-frame clones only, minus some. The table has roughly 65,000 clones, 90% to 95% seen once. Findings and caveats of the study: Most TCRs appeared rarely, but some public TCRs recurred in many donors. Investigators reported 150 to 200 TCR beta chains as tied to cytomegalovirus.

Sample: PBMCs. The sequence was collected from a man aged 18 to 30 in good health and CMV-seropositive.

The CDR3 protein is CASSAGTSGSSETQYF. CDR3 DNA: TGTGCCAGCAGCGCCGGGACTAGCGGGAGTTCAGAGACCCAGTACTTC. The chain carries TRBV9 and TRBJ2-5; 14 bases are a match to TRBD2. The CDR3 length is 16 residues. V trimming: 3 bases; J trimming: 4 bases; junction bases outside the gene matches: 5. The germline V gene encodes CDR1 SGDLS and CDR2 YYNGEE.